This T cell receptor (beta chain) was found in a study of CD8+CD57+ T cells in acquired aplastic anemia. Background on the study: On average, sorted CD4+ and CD8+ cells gave 3.2 ug of DNA. General study points: Patients and controls shared 25 to 35 CD8+ CDR3 sequences, highly expressed in patients. Patient and control CD8+ Simpson's diversity was not significantly different.

Genomic DNA served as template for TCR beta VDJ and CDR3 profiling. MiXCR was run by TCRdb on the reads, yielding one entry per CDR3 protein. The sample holds 150,000 or so distinct CDR3 sequences, about 50% seen once. A note on this clonotype: The antigen remains undetermined.

All sequencing subjects had displayed CD8+CD57+ cell expansion on flow cytometry. Each patient gave a blood sample that was collected before any therapy had been received. The V gene's germline CDR1 is MNHNS and CDR2 SASEGT. This CDR3 contains 17 residues. V shed 3 bases and J shed 8 bases, with 23 bases lying between them. The chain uses TRBV6-1 and TRBJ2-1; D is possibly TRBD1 or TRBD2 (6 bases each). The receptor was derived from a human donor with aplastic anemia. Sequencing was performed on sorted CD4+, CD8+, or CD8+CD57+ T cells (not recorded which) from PBMCs. This chain's CDR3 is CASSEKRSSIGGDEQFF. DNA of the CDR3: TGTGCCAGCAGTGAGAAACGCTCTTCGATCGGGGGCGATGAGCAGTTCTTC.